Listed below are T cell receptor beta chains from one sample, sequenced in a study of shared clonotypes between healthy human individuals. Only in-frame clones appear in the TCRdb table, and some are missing; sequencing was by immunoSEQ multiplex PCR. The data contain about a million clones, roughly 80% of them seen just once; the ten biggest clones take up 0.85% to 1%. The sample consisted of memory CD4+ T cells from PBMCs. These receptor sequences come from a young man in good health. Some clones in this sample may be carry-over from other donors' samples. The CDR3 runs from the conserved cysteine through the conserved F or W. Each record gives: V gene, clone size, D gene, J gene, CDR3 protein, CDR3 DNA. D genes are given only for firm matches. Where a row states a size, it is once, few, many or the class of an expanded clone; other rows omit it.

TRBV27	once	TRBD2	TRBJ2-2	CASRAGLAGGRGTGELFF	TGTGCCAGCAGGGCGGGACTAGCGGGAGGGAGAGGCACCGGGGAGCTGTTTTTT
TRBV5-1	few	.	TRBJ1-1	CASSVLQGNTEAFF	TGCGCCAGCAGCGTCCTTCAGGGAAACACTGAAGCTTTCTTT
TRBV15	.	TRBD1	TRBJ2-6	CATSTRDRGRGANVLTF	TGTGCCACCAGCACCCGGGACAGGGGGCGTGGGGCCAACGTCCTGACTTTC
TRBV9	.	.	TRBJ1-1	CASSPSGTPGREAFF	TGTGCCAGCAGCCCTTCCGGGACACCTGGCCGTGAAGCTTTCTTT
TRBV18	.	.	TRBJ1-5	CASKPGSGVGNQPQHF	TGTGCCAGCAAACCTGGTTCGGGTGTTGGCAATCAGCCCCAGCATTTT
TRBV5-1	few	.	TRBJ2-3	CASSLALLETTDTQYF	TGCGCCAGCAGCTTGGCGCTCCTAGAAACCACAGATACGCAGTATTTT
TRBV5-1	.	TRBD1	TRBJ1-2	CASSSKQGAYGYTF	TGCGCCAGCAGCTCAAAACAGGGGGCGTATGGCTACACCTTC
TRBV5-6	.	TRBD1	TRBJ2-7	CASSRDRVYEQYF	TGTGCCAGCAGCCGGGACAGAGTGTACGAGCAGTACTTC
TRBV19	.	.	TRBJ2-3	CASSIGAGYTDTQYF	TGTGCCAGTAGTATAGGTGCAGGATACACAGATACGCAGTATTTT
TRBV7-2	once	.	TRBJ1-2	CASSLAPGREDYGYTF	TGTGCCAGCAGCTTAGCGCCGGGCAGGGAGGACTATGGCTACACCTTC
TRBV28	.	.	TRBJ1-1	CASSFEIINTEAFF	TGTGCCAGCAGTTTCGAGATCATTAACACTGAAGCTTTCTTT
TRBV27	once	.	TRBJ2-7	CASSLKPGNSYEQYF	TGTGCCAGCAGTTTAAAGCCTGGCAACTCCTACGAGCAGTACTTC
TRBV29-1	.	.	TRBJ1-4	CSVEKMEDEKLFF	TGCAGCGTTGAAAAGATGGAGGATGAAAAACTGTTTTTT
TRBV7-2	.	.	TRBJ1-2	CASSLTPEAYGYTF	TGTGCCAGCAGCCTCACCCCCGAAGCCTATGGCTACACCTTC
TRBV2	.	.	TRBJ1-1	CASRGTWASAEAFF	TGTGCCAGCAGGGGGACCTGGGCCTCCGCTGAAGCTTTCTTT
TRBV4-3	few	.	TRBJ1-2	CASSQVGVSEGYTF	TGCGCCAGCAGCCAAGTAGGGGTATCGGAAGGCTACACCTTC
TRBV6-6	once	.	TRBJ2-3	CASSYSRSTDTQYF	TGTGCCAGCAGTTACTCGAGGAGCACAGATACGCAGTATTTT
TRBV18	.	.	TRBJ2-5	CASSPGETQYF	TGTGCCAGCTCACCAGGAGAGACCCAGTACTTC